Sequencing of this T cell receptor (beta chain) was carried out in a study of cytomegalovirus exposure and HLA in healthy donors. Broader study findings: Another analysis was done later, and it associated roughly 15,000 TCR beta sequences with HLA alleles at 0.05 false discovery rate.

V was pared by 3 bases and J by 4 bases, with 8 bases between. This CDR3 spans 13 amino acids. Germline V CDR1 and CDR2: LNHNV, YYDKDF (reference sequence). Primers: 60 Vbeta forward and 13 Jbeta reverse. Assay used: immunoSEQ multiplex PCR; TCRdb lists only in-frame clones, some missing. Of about 130,000 clones listed, about 78% are singletons. Details on this clone: Its antigen is not identified.

Unrecorded immune exposure was likely among donors, who were nominally healthy when sampled. Input material: PBMCs. This chain uses TRBV15 with TRBJ2-3; possibly TRBD2 for D (6 bases). The source of this sequence is a human donor in good health. CDR3 in amino acids: CATSRGEADTQYF. CDR3 DNA: TGTGCCACCAGCAGGGGGGAGGCAGATACGCAGTATTTT. Based on the CDR3 plus reference TRBV15 and TRBJ2-3, the full variable domain is DAMVIQNPRYQVTQFGKPVTLSCSQTLNHNVMYWYQQKSSQAPKLLFHYYDKDFNNEADTPDNFQSRRPNTSFCFLDIRSPGLGDTAMYLCATSRGEADTQYFGPGTRLTVL.